These T cell receptor beta chains were read from a single sample in a study of blood T cell repertoires in COVID-19. Assay used: immunoSEQ multiplex PCR; TCRdb lists only in-frame clones, some missing. Here the sample spans about 210,000 clones, around 80% being singletons. The material sequenced was peripheral blood. All receptors derive from a woman in her thirties or forties with acute or convalescent COVID-19. CDR3s include the opening cysteine and the closing phenylalanine or tryptophan. A D gene is named only where the DNA matches it firmly. A clone size is listed for some rows: how often the clone was seen (once, few, many), or a class if it is expanded.

-,TRBJ2-7,TRBV9,-,CASSVAPGISYEQYF,TGTGCCAGCAGCGTAGCCCCAGGGATATCCTACGAGCAGTACTTC
TRBD1,TRBJ2-7,TRBV3-1/TRBV3-2,-,CASSPGTVHEQYF,TGTGCCAGCAGCCCCGGGACAGTCCACGAGCAGTACTTC
TRBD2,TRBJ2-1,TRBV5-8,once,CASSYIAGGTYNEQFF,TGTGCCAGCAGCTACATAGCGGGAGGTACCTACAATGAGCAGTTCTTC
-,TRBJ1-6,TRBV7-2,-,CASSLAPRGGNNSPLHF,TGTGCCAGCAGCTTAGCCCCCAGGGGCGGCAATAATTCACCCCTCCACTTT
-,TRBJ1-4,TRBV2,-,CASRRGLGEKLFF,TGTGCCAGCAGGAGGGGACTTGGTGAAAAACTGTTTTTT
TRBD2,TRBJ2-2,TRBV25-1,-,CASSELQGGRAAGELFF,TGTGCCAGCAGTGAATTGCAGGGCGGGAGGGCCGCCGGGGAGCTGTTTTTT
-,TRBJ2-3,TRBV5-1,-,CASSWTGTDTQYF,TGCGCCAGCAGCTGGACAGGCACAGATACGCAGTATTTT
-,TRBJ1-5,TRBV2,-,CASQGTLNQPQHF,TGTGCCAGCCAAGGGACTCTAAATCAGCCCCAGCATTTT
TRBD2,TRBJ2-3,TRBV11-2,-,CASSLVGGGSSADTQYF,TGTGCCAGCAGCTTAGTCGGCGGGGGGTCAAGTGCAGATACGCAGTATTTT
TRBD2,TRBJ2-2,TRBV11-3,-,CASSLGLAGGRAGELFF,TGTGCCAGCAGCTTAGGACTAGCGGGAGGCCGTGCCGGGGAGCTGTTTTTT